These 32 T cell receptor beta chains originate from one sample sequenced in a study of T cell changes during pregnancy in multiple sclerosis. Only in-frame clones appear in the TCRdb table, and some are missing; sequencing was by immunoSEQ multiplex PCR. The sample lists under 65,000 clones, roughly 93% occurring once. Sequences were derived from CD8+ T cells from peripheral blood mononuclear cells, sampled in the second trimester of pregnancy. Source of these receptors: a female donor with multiple sclerosis, enrolled in a pregnancy study.

This clone has just a few counts. J is TRBJ1-2 and V is TRBV23-1; D gene ambiguous. TRBV23-1 is filed as an ORF, its function uncertain. Trimming took 3 bases from V and 4 from J, leaving 12 bases between them. CDR3 length equals 14 residues. In DNA form, the CDR3 reads TGCGCCAGCAGTCAGTCCAGACTCCTCTATGGCTACACCTTC. Translation: CASSQSRLLYGYTF.

The chain uses TRBV5-4 and TRBJ2-6, with 8 bases aligning to TRBD2. The CDR3 is 17 residues long. J gave up 1 base and V 4 bases, and 7 bases lay outside the gene matches. Looked up from germline, CDR1 is SGHNT and CDR2 is YYREEE (reference sequence). CDR3 sequence: CASSPYGRASGANVLTF. The CDR3 coding sequence is TGTGCCAGCAGCCCCTACGGGAGGGCGTCTGGGGCCAACGTCCTGACTTTC.

The chain employs TRBV2 and TRBJ1-3; D unresolved. Trimming pared 8 bases from V and 0 bases from J, leaving 11 bases between. CDR3 length equals 14 residues. The V gene's germline CDR1 is SNHLY and CDR2 FYNNEI. The CDR3: CASSSPSSGNTIYF. DNA for the CDR3: TGTGCCAGCTCGAGTCCTTCCTCTGGAAACACCATATATTTT.

The chain carries TRBV9 and TRBJ2-7; TRBD1 aligns across 7 bases. Germline V gene data show CDR1 as SGDLS and CDR2 as YYNGEE. Germline trimming cut 3 bases from V and 4 bases from J; bases unmatched to any gene: 7. This CDR3 contains 14 residues. The CDR3 sequence is CASSASTGVYEQYF. CDR3 coding DNA: TGTGCCAGCAGCGCGTCAACAGGGGTTTACGAGCAGTACTTC.

V is TRBV7-9 and J is TRBJ1-4, with a weak D call TRBD1 (6 bases). The CDR3 is 14 residues long. V was pared by 5 bases and J by 8 bases, with 15 bases between. Germline CDR1 and CDR2: SEHNR and FQNEAQ (reference sequence). CDR3 DNA sequence: TGTGCCAGCAGCATCGACAGGTTGGAGGAAAAACTGTTTTTT. Residues: CASSIDRLEEKLFF.

This clone was detected only once. The V and J genes are TRBV2 and TRBJ2-5, with 11 nucleotides matching TRBD2. CDR3 size: 17 residues. Per the germline V gene, CDR1 is SNHLY and CDR2 is FYNNEI. Germline trimming cut 3 bases from V and 2 bases from J; bases unmatched to any gene: 8. In DNA form, the CDR3 reads TGTGCCAGCAGTGACCCTGGTAGCGGGGGGGTACAAGAGACCCAGTACTTC. This sequence encodes CASSDPGSGGVQETQYF.

This chain connects TRBV27 to TRBJ2-1; 14 positions agree with TRBD2. Trimming took 3 bases from V and 4 from J; bases not matched to a gene: 14. From germline, CDR1 is MNHEY and CDR2 SMNVEV (reference sequence). The CDR3 contains 20 residues. This chain's CDR3 is CASSLYPGTSGSRDYNEQFF. The CDR3 nucleotides read TGTGCCAGCAGTTTGTATCCCGGGACTAGCGGGAGCCGGGATTACAATGAGCAGTTCTTC.

Notes on this clone: The junction shows a germline mismatch at one end, possibly a read error. V gene TRBV23-1 combines with J gene TRBJ1-5, with a weak D call TRBD1 (6 bases). TRBV23-1 is assigned to the ORF class and has an uncertain function. This CDR3 contains 12 residues. CDR3: CFFWSGDLAQHF. In DNA, the CDR3 is TGTTTCTTTTGGTCAGGGGATTTAGCCCAGCATTTT.

The chain has TRBV7-3 and TRBJ2-1; D gene ambiguous. This CDR3 has 15 amino acids. The V and J ends lost 5 bases and 0 bases respectively, with 11 bases between them. The germline gives CDR1 SGHTA, CDR2 FQGTGA. The CDR3 here is CASSPLSSSYNEQFF. The CDR3 DNA follows: TGTGCCAGCAGCCCCCTATCGAGCTCCTACAATGAGCAGTTCTTC.

The V gene is TRBV5-8, the J gene TRBJ1-4, with D uncertain. V lost 1 base, J lost 4 bases, and 8 bases lay in between. The CDR3 is 14 residues long. The V gene's germline CDR1 is SGHTS and CDR2 YDEGEE. The CDR3 DNA is TGTGCCAGCAGCTTGTTGGCCCTTAATGAAAAACTGTTTTTT. Its protein is CASSLLALNEKLFF.

V gene TRBV7-9 combines with J gene TRBJ1-1; D might be TRBD1 (5 bases). Germline lookup yields CDR1 SEHNR and CDR2 FQNEAQ (reference sequence). V was trimmed by 3 bases and J by 0 bases, leaving 17 bases between them. The CDR3 totals 17 residues. This CDR3 is CASSLIGQGRMNTEAFF. CDR3 bases: TGTGCCAGCAGCTTGATCGGGCAGGGAAGGATGAACACTGAAGCTTTCTTT.

This clone has a single count. The chain joins TRBV13 to TRBJ2-1; a weak D match, TRBD1 (6 bases). Deletions cut 4 bases from V and 8 bases from J, with 24 bases between. The CDR3 extends over 17 amino acids. Germline V gene sequence: CDR1 PRHDT, CDR2 FYEKMQ (reference sequence). CDR3 bases: TGTGCCAGCAGCTCTGAAGGCTTGGTCCAGGGGCCCGATGAGCAGTTCTTC. It is translated as CASSSEGLVQGPDEQFF.

The rearrangement joins TRBV10-3 to TRBJ2-3; maybe TRBD1 (5 bases). The V gene's germline CDR1 is ENHRY and CDR2 SYGVKD. CDR3 size: 17 residues. V was clipped by 7 bases and J by 3 bases, with 23 bases between them. CDR3 in amino acids: CAIMAPAGRIGTDTQYF. In DNA form, the CDR3 reads TGTGCCATCATGGCCCCCGCAGGGCGTATCGGTACAGATACGCAGTATTTT.

There are many counts of this clone. The chain joins TRBV9 to TRBJ1-1; D might be TRBD1 (6 bases). The germline gives CDR1 SGDLS, CDR2 YYNGEE. The CDR3 length is 19 residues. The germline V and J ends were trimmed by 2 bases and 1 base, with 24 bases remaining between them. CDR3 residues: CASSVNPNSDRPGNTEAFF. CDR3 nucleotide sequence: TGTGCCAGCAGCGTCAACCCGAATAGCGACAGGCCGGGGAACACTGAAGCTTTCTTT.

The genes are TRBV5-8 and TRBJ2-7; TRBD1 matches at 11 bases. From germline, CDR1 is SGHTS and CDR2 YDEGEE. There are 15 residues in the CDR3. J was trimmed by 4 bases and V by 1 base; bases with no gene match: 4. The DNA for the CDR3 is TGTGCCAGCAGCTTGCCCGGACAGGGGGCGTACGAGCAGTACTTC. This encodes CASSLPGQGAYEQYF. Filled out from reference TRBV5-8 and TRBJ2-7, the complete variable domain reads EAGVTQSPTHLIKTRGQQATLRCSPISGHTSVYWYQQALGLGLQFLLWYDEGEERNRGNFPPRFSGRQFPNYSSELNVNALELEDSALYLCASSLPGQGAYEQYFGPGTRLTVT.

The rearrangement uses TRBV25-1 and TRBJ2-7; D gene ambiguous. The CDR3 covers 13 residues. Germline CDR1 and CDR2: MGHDK and SYGVNS. Trimming took off 3 bases at V and 0 bases at J, with 6 bases between the two ends. In nucleotides, the CDR3 is TGTGCCAGCAGTGACCTAGGCTCCTACGAGCAGTACTTC. Amino acid sequence: CASSDLGSYEQYF.

The table lists this clone with a count of one. The chain joins TRBV10-3 to TRBJ2-3; 13 positions agree with TRBD2. The CDR3 contains 17 residues. With V trimmed by 6 bases and J by 0 bases, 6 bases remained unmatched. Germline V CDR1 and CDR2: ENHRY, SYGVKD. In nucleotides, the CDR3 is TGTGCCATCAGAGAGACTAGCGGGGGGCCCAGCACAGATACGCAGTATTTT. Protein sequence: CAIRETSGGPSTDTQYF.

This clone has just a few counts. For the CDR3, the DNA is TGTGCCAGCAGTTACAGTGGTTCCTACAATGAGCAGTTCTTC. The encoded protein is CASSYSGSYNEQFF. The chain couples TRBV27 to TRBJ2-1; D is ambiguous. The CDR3 loop spans 14 amino acids. Germline V gene lookup returns CDR1 MNHEY and CDR2 SMNVEV (reference sequence). The ends were cut back, 4 bases at V and 1 base at J, with 8 bases in the middle.

This clone has a single count. The rearrangement joins TRBV4-2 to TRBJ2-1; TRBD2 agrees at 10 bases. Germline lookup yields CDR1 LGHNA and CDR2 YNFKEQ. CDR3 size: 16 residues. J was trimmed by 9 bases and V by 6 bases; bases with no gene match: 14. CDR3 nucleotides: TGTGCCAGCAGTCTGGAAAGCGGGGGGGATTACGGTGAGCAGTTCTTC. It codes for CASSLESGGDYGEQFF.

The rearrangement uses TRBV11-2 and TRBJ2-3; D is unresolved. Trimming took off 5 bases at V and 1 base at J, with 13 bases between the two ends. This CDR3 region has 15 residues. Germline assignment: CDR1 SGHAT and CDR2 FQNNGV. This CDR3 reads CASSLTVIGTDTQYF. The CDR3 DNA is TGTGCCAGCAGCCTCACAGTAATCGGCACAGATACGCAGTATTTT.

This clone was counted only a few times. This chain links TRBV30 with TRBJ1-1; D is possibly TRBD1 (6 bases). Germline V lookup: CDR1 GTSNPN, CDR2 SVGIG (reference sequence). The CDR3 runs to 14 residues. Trimming took off 2 bases at V and 1 base at J, with 11 bases between the two ends. The CDR3 bases are TGTGCCTGGAGTCCGGACAGTTCGAACACTGAAGCTTTCTTT. Translated: CAWSPDSSNTEAFF.

This clone has a handful of counts. The CDR3 loop reads CASSSMTNYGYTF. Written as DNA, the CDR3 is TGTGCCAGCAGCTCTATGACAAACTATGGCTACACCTTC. This sequence joins TRBV7-9 and TRBJ1-2; D unclear. V was cut by 4 bases and J by 2 bases, with 8 bases left in between. CDR3 length: 13 residues. Germline CDR1 SEHNR, CDR2 FQNEAQ (reference sequence).

On this clone itself: One end of the junction does not line up with germline, which may come from a read error. The chain employs TRBV10-2 and TRBJ2-5, with 8 bases aligning to TRBD2. The CDR3 covers 18 residues. Germline CDR1 WSHSY, CDR2 SAAADI. CDR3 sequence (DNA): TGCGCCAGCGGTGAGTCGGGAGGGCCGATCAAGTACCAAGAGACCCAGTACTTC. This encodes CASGESGGPIKYQETQYF.

This clone ranks as large (0.1 to 1%). This chain joins TRBV4-1 and TRBJ1-2; 7 nucleotides match TRBD1. The CDR3 has 14 residues. Per the germline V gene, CDR1 is MGHRA and CDR2 is YSYEKL. After removal of 0 bases from V and 11 bases from J, the junction contained 9 bases not matched to a gene. CDR3 bases: TGCGCCAGCAGCCAAGATCGGCTCACAGGGGAGTACACCTTC. Its protein product is CASSQDRLTGEYTF.

This chain joins TRBV29-1 and TRBJ2-2, with TRBD2 matching 7 bases. Trimming took 6 bases from V and 1 from J; bases not matched to a gene: 8. Germline V gene data show CDR1 as SQVTM and CDR2 as ANQGSEA. The CDR3 totals 15 residues. The CDR3 bases are TGCAGCGTCTTGGGACTACCGCGGAACACCGGGGAGCTGTTTTTT. It is translated as CSVLGLPRNTGELFF.

This chain links TRBV4-2 with TRBJ1-1; a possible D gene is TRBD1 (5 bases). Trimming pared 6 bases from V and 6 bases from J, leaving 20 bases between. Per germline, CDR1 LGHNA and CDR2 YNFKEQ. The CDR3 extends over 15 amino acids. CDR3 coding DNA: TGTGCCAGCAGTCCCAGATCCCAGGGAGGGGCTGAAGCTTTCTTT. Amino acid sequence: CASSPRSQGGAEAFF.

CDR3 coding DNA: TGTGCCAGCAGCTTAGAGGACATCCCAGATACGCAGTATTTT. This gives the protein CASSLEDIPDTQYF. V gene TRBV7-2 combines with J gene TRBJ2-3; possible D gene TRBD1, 5 bases. V was shortened by 1 base and J by 4 bases, with 9 bases between the two germline ends. Germline lookup yields CDR1 SGHTA and CDR2 FQGNSA. The CDR3 extends over 14 amino acids.

The gene calls are TRBV2 and TRBJ1-1; the match to TRBD1 covers 8 bases. Germline assignment: CDR1 SNHLY and CDR2 FYNNEI. The CDR3 is made up of 14 amino acids. The trim removed 6 bases at V and 4 bases at J, leaving 7 bases unmatched. The DNA of the CDR3 is TGTGCCAGCAGACGCAGGGGGCTGGGCACTGAAGCTTTCTTT. Residues: CASRRRGLGTEAFF.

J is TRBJ2-1 and V is TRBV5-1, with 7 positions matching TRBD2. The V gene end was trimmed by 4 bases and the J gene end by 1 base; junction bases not matched to a gene: 5. Germline V gives CDR1 SGHRS, CDR2 YFSETQ. The CDR3 sequence is 15 residues long. CDR3 protein: CASSPVGGSYNEQFF. The CDR3 bases are TGCGCCAGCAGCCCAGTCGGGGGGTCCTACAATGAGCAGTTCTTC. Filled out from reference TRBV5-1 and TRBJ2-1, the complete variable domain reads KAGVTQTPRYLIKTRGQQVTLSCSPISGHRSVSWYQQTPGQGLQFLFEYFSETQRNKGNFPGRFSGRQFSNSRSEMNVSTLELGDSALYLCASSPVGGSYNEQFFGPGTRLTVL.

This chain joins TRBV27 and TRBJ2-7; D perhaps matches TRBD2 (6 bases). The CDR3 extends over 14 amino acids. Germline CDR1 is MNHEY and CDR2 is SMNVEV (reference sequence). V lost 2 bases to trimming and J lost 3 bases, with 11 bases between them. CDR3 sequence (DNA): TGTGCCAGCAGTTTAGCAGGGACTTACTACGAGCAGTACTTC. Its translation is CASSLAGTYYEQYF.

This chain connects TRBV6-6 to TRBJ2-6; D call uncertain. The germline gives CDR1 MNHNY, CDR2 SVGAGI (reference sequence). Trimming stripped 6 bases from V and 0 bases from J, with 9 bases between. The CDR3 runs 15 residues. This CDR3 is CASSRQLSGANVLTF. For the CDR3, the DNA is TGTGCCAGCAGCCGACAACTCTCTGGGGCCAACGTCCTGACTTTC.

This clone was seen only a few times. The chain combines TRBV25-1 with TRBJ1-1, with D perhaps matching TRBD1 (6 bases). The CDR3 covers 14 residues. CDR1 MGHDK and CDR2 SYGVNS come from the germline V gene. The germline V and J ends were trimmed by 1 base and 5 bases, with 11 bases remaining between them. CDR3 DNA: TGTGCCAGCAGTGAATGGGGGGGGCTGACTGAAGCTTTCTTT. Translation gives CASSEWGGLTEAFF.